This passage covers 11 T cell receptor beta chains from one sample sequenced in a study of cytomegalovirus exposure and HLA in healthy donors. PCR primers comprised 60 Vbeta and 13 Jbeta primers. Method: immunoSEQ multiplex PCR; TCRdb's copy keeps in-frame clones and lacks some. The sample consists of more than 100,000 clones, 87% of them appearing once. The sequenced material came from PBMCs. Every receptor here comes from a woman in her thirties in good health and CMV-seronegative.

This sequence joins TRBV28 and TRBJ2-1; weak D call: TRBD1 (5 bases). Trimming left V 8 bases short and J 3 bases short, with 20 bases between. Germline CDR1 and CDR2: MDHEN and SYDVKM. This CDR3 is built from 16 residues. The CDR3 reads CASHPVTAVHYNEQFF. CDR3 DNA: TGTGCCAGCCACCCCGTGACAGCCGTACACTACAATGAGCAGTTCTTC.

The chain employs TRBV2 and TRBJ2-5; D unclear. CDR1 SNHLY and CDR2 FYNNEI come from the germline V gene. This CDR3 contains 12 residues. V was cut by 6 bases and J by 5 bases, with 10 bases left in between. The CDR3 is CASSFSPETQYF. DNA of the CDR3: TGTGCCAGCAGCTTTAGCCCGGAGACCCAGTACTTC.

The chain carries TRBV2 and TRBJ2-7, with TRBD2 as a possible D gene (6 bases). The germline V gene has CDR1 SNHLY and CDR2 FYNNEI. The length of the CDR3 is 17 residues. V was cut by 0 bases and J by 3 bases, with 18 bases left in between. As DNA, the CDR3 is TGTGCCAGCAGTGAAGCTCCAGGCTTTGGGACTCTCTACGAGCAGTACTTC. It translates to CASSEAPGFGTLYEQYF.

V usage is TRBV2 and J usage is TRBJ2-4, with a weak D call TRBD1 (6 bases). The CDR3 loop spans 14 amino acids. The germline gives CDR1 SNHLY, CDR2 FYNNEI. V dropped 8 bases and J dropped 8 bases, with 19 bases sitting between them. In DNA, the CDR3 is TGTGCCAGCCAGGTGGATGGGGGCTTAGACATTCAGTACTTC. Protein product: CASQVDGGLDIQYF.

The chain has TRBV29-1 and TRBJ1-1; tentatively, D is TRBD1 (5 bases). CDR1 and CDR2 from the germline V gene are SQVTM and ANQGSEA. V was shortened by 4 bases and J by 0 bases, with 12 bases between the two germline ends. The CDR3 has 14 amino acids. The chain's CDR3 is CSVGGGDMNTEAFF. The DNA for the CDR3 is TGCAGCGTTGGGGGGGGTGACATGAACACTGAAGCTTTCTTT.

V and J are TRBV6-1 and TRBJ1-2; TRBD1 matches 7 bases. CDR3 length equals 15 residues. V shed 2 bases, J shed 6 bases, and the junction held 9 bases outside the gene matches. Germline assignment: CDR1 MNHNS and CDR2 SASEGT. The CDR3 spells CASSEFGTGVDGYTF. The CDR3 DNA reads TGTGCCAGCAGTGAATTCGGAACAGGGGTGGATGGCTACACCTTC.

The rearrangement joins TRBV28 to TRBJ1-5; 8 nucleotides agree with TRBD1. The length of the CDR3 is 15 residues. CDR1 is MDHEN, CDR2 SYDVKM, per germline. Trimming cost V 3 bases and J 4 bases; bases outside gene matches: 5. The chain's CDR3 is CASSLTGERNQPQHF. CDR3 DNA: TGTGCCAGCAGTTTGACAGGGGAGAGGAATCAGCCCCAGCATTTT.

This clone occurred a few times. The chain has TRBV4-3 and TRBJ1-4; D is unresolved. V was trimmed by 0 bases and J by 6 bases, leaving 8 bases between them. The germline V gene has CDR1 LGHNA and CDR2 YSLEER. The CDR3 runs to 14 residues. The CDR3 DNA reads as TGCGCCAGCAGCCAAGACAGGTTAGATGAAAAACTGTTTTTT. Amino acids: CASSQDRLDEKLFF.

V gene TRBV4-3 combines with J gene TRBJ2-1; 8 bases are shared with TRBD2. The CDR3 totals 17 residues. Unmatched junction bases numbered 14, after V lost 0 bases and J lost 10 bases. Germline values: CDR1 LGHNA, CDR2 YSLEER. The CDR3 DNA is TGCGCCAGCAGCCAAGATATCGCCGCGGGAGGTGTTGGGGAGCAGTTCTTC. Its protein product is CASSQDIAAGGVGEQFF.

This chain joins TRBV9 and TRBJ1-2, with D perhaps matching TRBD1 (5 bases). CDR1 is SGDLS, CDR2 YYNGEE, per germline. The V end was cut by 0 bases, the J end by 8 bases, with 14 bases between. The length of the CDR3 is 14 residues. The CDR3, as DNA: TGTGCCAGCAGCGTAGCAGCAGGGCTGGAGGGCTACACCTTC. Its protein product is CASSVAAGLEGYTF.

The chain is built from TRBV10-3 and TRBJ1-2, with D unresolved. V lost 0 bases to trimming and J lost 4 bases, with 3 bases between them. Germline CDR1 reads ENHRY; CDR2 reads SYGVKD. This CDR3 has 12 amino acids. CDR3 nucleotides: TGTGCCATCAGTGAGTCCGTCTATGGCTACACCTTC. Translated, it gives CAISESVYGYTF.